Detailed here is one T cell receptor beta chain. Its antigen is not known. PCR employed 60 Vbeta and 13 Jbeta primers. Clones were sequenced by immunoSEQ multiplex PCR, and TCRdb holds only the in-frame ones, with some missing. Of around 170,000 clones listed, over 75% are singletons. This sample was included in a study of cytomegalovirus exposure and HLA in healthy donors. Overall study context: Among roughly 180 million T cells, an earlier analysis found approximately 110 million unique TCR beta sequences. Study findings and constraints: Indistinguishable V segments such as TRBV6-2 and TRBV6-3 were excluded. As a later analysis revealed, the rate of TCR association differed by HLA locus, with DRB1 most and HLA-C fewest.

V was clipped by 4 bases and J by 3 bases, with 10 bases between them. The V gene's germline CDR1 is SGHRS and CDR2 YFSETQ. This CDR3 spans 13 amino acids. The rearrangement joins TRBV5-1 to TRBJ2-5; unclear D gene. Source material: PBMCs. The sequence was obtained from a man aged 45-65 years in good health and CMV-seronegative. The CDR3 here is CASSRATEETQYF. The CDR3 nucleotides are TGCGCCAGCAGCCGAGCGACGGAAGAGACCCAGTACTTC. The full variable domain, with the rest looked up from reference TRBV5-1 and TRBJ2-5, is KAGVTQTPRYLIKTRGQQVTLSCSPISGHRSVSWYQQTPGQGLQFLFEYFSETQRNKGNFPGRFSGRQFSNSRSEMNVSTLELGDSALYLCASSRATEETQYFGPGTRLLVL.